This TCR beta chain was sequenced in a study of blood T cell repertoires in COVID-19. Study-level information: Some COVID-19 samples were acute and others convalescent; all came from the United States, Italy and Spain. PBMCs, B-cell-depleted T cells, or T cells were the source of the cDNA or gDNA that made up the material.

This CDR3 region has 14 residues. Germline V gene sequence: CDR1 SGHTA, CDR2 FQGNSA. Between the trimmed V and J ends, which lost 0 bases and 1 base, there was a span of 6 bases. Original processing methods: Cell counts per sample came from amplifying reference gene primers. This table comes from immunoSEQ multiplex PCR, and its TCRdb copy is limited to in-frame clones, with some not included. The D gene and trimming were derived from the DNA, and the V and J assignments and clone size from that table. The sample holds over 150,000 clones; approximately 80% are singletons and the top ten take about 29%.

The origin of this receptor is a woman in her sixties or seventies with acute or convalescent COVID-19. The genes are TRBV7-2 and TRBJ1-1, with D possibly being TRBD1 (5 bases). Sequences were obtained from peripheral blood. The DNA for the CDR3 is TGTGCCAGCAGCTTAGCCACAGGGAACACTGAAGCTTTCTTT. Its protein product is CASSLATGNTEAFF.